The rows below give T cell receptor beta chains drawn from one sample of a study of identifying expanded T cells in peripheral blood. The data were produced by immunoSEQ multiplex PCR, yet TCRdb's version contains in-frame clones alone and is incomplete. The table has over 85,000 clones, roughly 81% seen once. Sequencing was performed on blood. The source of these receptors is a person aged 18-70 years in good health. CDR3s include the opening cysteine and the closing phenylalanine or tryptophan. D genes are given only for firm matches. The size entry is marked missing in some rows and otherwise reads once, few, many or a size class.

d_call: TRBD2; j_call: TRBJ2-5; clone_size: NA; v_call: TRBV11-3; cdr3_aa: CASSQGTSGAQETQYF; cdr3_nt: TGTGCCAGCAGCCAGGGGACTAGCGGGGCCCAAGAGACCCAGTACTTC
d_call: NA; j_call: TRBJ2-1; clone_size: NA; v_call: TRBV7-9; cdr3_aa: CASRPWGDNEQFF; cdr3_nt: TGTGCCAGCAGGCCGTGGGGGGACAATGAGCAGTTCTTC
d_call: TRBD2; j_call: TRBJ2-2; clone_size: NA; v_call: TRBV19; cdr3_aa: CASSLSGDYTGELFF; cdr3_nt: TGTGCCAGTAGTTTGAGCGGGGACTACACCGGGGAGCTGTTTTTT
d_call: TRBD2; j_call: TRBJ2-1; clone_size: NA; v_call: TRBV27; cdr3_aa: CASSLGTRAHEQFF; cdr3_nt: TGTGCCAGCAGTTTAGGGACTAGGGCCCATGAGCAGTTCTTC
d_call: TRBD1; j_call: TRBJ1-1; clone_size: NA; v_call: TRBV5-6; cdr3_aa: CASSLAGGPPNTEAFF; cdr3_nt: TGTGCCAGCAGCTTGGCAGGGGGCCCGCCTAACACTGAAGCTTTCTTT
d_call: TRBD2; j_call: TRBJ2-3; clone_size: NA; v_call: TRBV6-5; cdr3_aa: CASRGGADTQYF; cdr3_nt: TGTGCCAGCCGCGGGGGGGCAGATACGCAGTATTTT
d_call: TRBD1; j_call: TRBJ1-2; clone_size: NA; v_call: TRBV27; cdr3_aa: CASSSNPTTGNYGYTF; cdr3_nt: TGTGCCAGCAGTTCTAACCCGACGACAGGGAACTATGGCTACACCTTC
d_call: NA; j_call: TRBJ1-6; clone_size: NA; v_call: TRBV6-1; cdr3_aa: CASSEPGPNSPLHF; cdr3_nt: TGTGCCAGCAGTGAGCCCGGTCCCAATTCACCCCTCCACTTT
d_call: NA; j_call: TRBJ1-1; clone_size: NA; v_call: TRBV29-1; cdr3_aa: CSVGDGPLNTEAFF; cdr3_nt: TGCAGCGTTGGTGACGGGCCCCTGAACACTGAAGCTTTCTTT
d_call: NA; j_call: TRBJ1-6; clone_size: NA; v_call: TRBV6-5; cdr3_aa: CASNTGFRGSPLHF; cdr3_nt: TGTGCCAGCAACACAGGGTTCAGGGGTTCACCCCTCCACTTT
d_call: NA; j_call: TRBJ2-2; clone_size: NA; v_call: TRBV7-2; cdr3_aa: CASSLGKLHTGELFF; cdr3_nt: TGTGCCAGCAGCTTAGGCAAGCTTCACACCGGGGAGCTGTTTTTT
d_call: NA; j_call: TRBJ1-2; clone_size: NA; v_call: TRBV6-1; cdr3_aa: CASSDRTVTLDGYTF; cdr3_nt: TGTGCCAGCAGTGACAGGACAGTCACTTTGGATGGCTACACCTTC
d_call: NA; j_call: TRBJ2-2; clone_size: few; v_call: TRBV19; cdr3_aa: CASSREITGELFF; cdr3_nt: TGTGCCAGTTCCCGGGAAATTACCGGGGAGCTGTTTTTT
d_call: NA; j_call: TRBJ1-6; clone_size: NA; v_call: TRBV7-8; cdr3_aa: CASSYSRGSNSPLHF; cdr3_nt: TGTGCCAGCAGCTACTCCAGGGGTTCTAATTCACCCCTCCACTTT
d_call: NA; j_call: TRBJ1-6; clone_size: few; v_call: TRBV6-4; cdr3_aa: CASSAQERSPLHF; cdr3_nt: TGTGCCAGCAGTGCCCAGGAGAGATCACCCCTCCACTTT
d_call: TRBD1; j_call: TRBJ2-2; clone_size: few; v_call: TRBV6-5; cdr3_aa: CASTRDRAYNGELFF; cdr3_nt: TGTGCCAGCACCCGGGACAGGGCTTATAACGGGGAGCTGTTTTTT
d_call: TRBD1; j_call: TRBJ1-2; clone_size: NA; v_call: TRBV20-1; cdr3_aa: CSATDRTRYTF; cdr3_nt: TGCAGTGCTACGGACAGGACTCGCTACACCTTC
d_call: TRBD1; j_call: TRBJ2-5; clone_size: NA; v_call: TRBV9; cdr3_aa: CASRGQGRFETQYF; cdr3_nt: TGTGCCAGCAGGGGACAGGGAAGGTTTGAGACCCAGTACTTC
d_call: NA; j_call: TRBJ2-3; clone_size: NA; v_call: TRBV10-1; cdr3_aa: CASSERLTDTQYF; cdr3_nt: TGCGCCAGCAGTGAAAGGTTAACAGATACGCAGTATTTT
d_call: NA; j_call: TRBJ1-5; clone_size: NA; v_call: TRBV11-2; cdr3_aa: CASSSMQGNQPQHF; cdr3_nt: TGTGCCAGCAGCTCCATGCAGGGAAATCAGCCCCAGCATTTT
d_call: TRBD2; j_call: TRBJ2-5; clone_size: NA; v_call: TRBV7-8; cdr3_aa: CASSLEHLAEETQYF; cdr3_nt: TGTGCCAGCAGCTTAGAACACCTAGCGGAAGAGACCCAGTACTTC
d_call: NA; j_call: TRBJ1-6; clone_size: NA; v_call: TRBV25-1; cdr3_aa: CASSEAGPHSPLHF; cdr3_nt: TGTGCCAGCAGTGAAGCCGGGCCACATTCACCCCTCCACTTT
d_call: NA; j_call: TRBJ1-5; clone_size: NA; v_call: TRBV7-9; cdr3_aa: CASSITNQPQHF; cdr3_nt: TGTGCCAGCAGCATCACCAATCAGCCCCAGCATTTT
d_call: NA; j_call: TRBJ2-7; clone_size: NA; v_call: TRBV4-3; cdr3_aa: CASSQAPGHMVYEQYF; cdr3_nt: TGCGCCAGCAGCCAAGCCCCGGGGCATATGGTCTACGAGCAGTACTTC
d_call: NA; j_call: TRBJ2-5; clone_size: NA; v_call: TRBV9; cdr3_aa: CASSTNQETQYF; cdr3_nt: TGTGCCAGCAGCACCAACCAAGAGACCCAGTACTTC
d_call: TRBD1; j_call: TRBJ2-7; clone_size: NA; v_call: TRBV19; cdr3_aa: CASSRTGDIYEQYF; cdr3_nt: TGTGCCAGTAGCCGGACAGGGGACATCTACGAGCAGTACTTC
d_call: TRBD1; j_call: TRBJ1-4; clone_size: NA; v_call: TRBV7-9; cdr3_aa: CASARGQGREKLFF; cdr3_nt: TGTGCCAGCGCACGGGGACAGGGTAGGGAAAAACTGTTTTTT
d_call: TRBD1; j_call: TRBJ2-7; clone_size: NA; v_call: TRBV10-3; cdr3_aa: CAISIRGGENEQYF; cdr3_nt: TGTGCCATCAGTATTCGAGGGGGCGAAAACGAGCAGTACTTC
d_call: TRBD1; j_call: TRBJ1-1; clone_size: few; v_call: TRBV11-2; cdr3_aa: CASSFQGARTEAFF; cdr3_nt: TGTGCCAGCAGCTTCCAGGGGGCGAGGACTGAAGCTTTCTTT
d_call: TRBD2; j_call: TRBJ2-3; clone_size: NA; v_call: TRBV18; cdr3_aa: CASSPASGGTDTQYF; cdr3_nt: TGTGCCAGCTCCCCCGCCAGCGGGGGAACAGATACGCAGTATTTT
d_call: NA; j_call: TRBJ2-3; clone_size: NA; v_call: TRBV7-2; cdr3_aa: CASSLVVVSADTQYF; cdr3_nt: TGTGCCAGCAGCTTAGTCGTCGTTAGCGCAGATACGCAGTATTTT
d_call: TRBD2; j_call: TRBJ2-4; clone_size: NA; v_call: TRBV9; cdr3_aa: CASSPGGGTAKNIQYF; cdr3_nt: TGTGCCAGCAGCCCCGGCGGGGGGACAGCCAAAAACATTCAGTACTTC
d_call: NA; j_call: TRBJ1-1; clone_size: NA; v_call: TRBV5-6; cdr3_aa: CASSPPSVRVAFF; cdr3_nt: TGTGCCAGCAGCCCCCCTTCTGTTAGGGTAGCTTTCTTT
d_call: NA; j_call: TRBJ1-6; clone_size: NA; v_call: TRBV4-3; cdr3_aa: CASSQEGGTDNSPLHF; cdr3_nt: TGCGCCAGCAGCCAAGAAGGGGGGACTGATAATTCACCCCTCCACTTT
d_call: TRBD2; j_call: TRBJ2-1; clone_size: NA; v_call: TRBV4-1; cdr3_aa: CASSQPGLASYNEQFF; cdr3_nt: TGCGCCAGCAGCCAACCGGGACTAGCCTCCTACAATGAGCAGTTCTTC
d_call: NA; j_call: TRBJ1-2; clone_size: NA; v_call: TRBV20-1; cdr3_aa: CSAPVPGGYTF; cdr3_nt: TGCAGTGCTCCGGTCCCCGGAGGCTACACCTTC
d_call: NA; j_call: TRBJ2-3; clone_size: NA; v_call: TRBV4-3; cdr3_aa: CASSQRFDTDTQYF; cdr3_nt: TGCGCCAGCAGCCAGAGATTTGACACAGATACGCAGTATTTT
d_call: TRBD1; j_call: TRBJ2-1; clone_size: NA; v_call: TRBV6-5; cdr3_aa: CASSGDRTLHEQFF; cdr3_nt: TGTGCCAGCAGTGGGGACAGGACTTTGCATGAGCAGTTCTTC
d_call: NA; j_call: TRBJ1-1; clone_size: NA; v_call: TRBV18; cdr3_aa: CASSRNRETNTEAFF; cdr3_nt: TGTGCCAGCTCACGGAACAGGGAGACGAACACTGAAGCTTTCTTT
d_call: NA; j_call: TRBJ1-1; clone_size: NA; v_call: TRBV7-2; cdr3_aa: CASSFGQGNTEAFF; cdr3_nt: TGTGCCAGCAGCTTCGGGCAGGGGAACACTGAAGCTTTCTTT
d_call: NA; j_call: TRBJ2-6; clone_size: once; v_call: TRBV7-3; cdr3_aa: CASSVGAGANVLTF; cdr3_nt: TGTGCCAGCAGCGTGGGGGCTGGGGCCAACGTCCTGACTTTC
d_call: TRBD1; j_call: TRBJ1-1; clone_size: NA; v_call: TRBV30; cdr3_aa: CAWSVRTGRTFF; cdr3_nt: TGTGCCTGGAGTGTAAGGACAGGGAGAACTTTCTTT
d_call: NA; j_call: TRBJ1-1; clone_size: NA; v_call: TRBV7-2; cdr3_aa: CASSLGSGVGSEAFF; cdr3_nt: TGTGCCAGCAGCTTAGGGTCAGGTGTTGGGTCTGAAGCTTTCTTT
d_call: TRBD1; j_call: TRBJ1-6; clone_size: NA; v_call: TRBV5-1; cdr3_aa: CASSSLQGAPPLHF; cdr3_nt: TGCGCCAGCAGCTCATTACAGGGGGCCCCCCCCCTCCACTTT
d_call: NA; j_call: TRBJ2-3; clone_size: NA; v_call: TRBV5-6; cdr3_aa: CASSPYRAGTDTQYF; cdr3_nt: TGTGCCAGCAGCCCCTACAGGGCTGGGACAGATACGCAGTATTTT
d_call: NA; j_call: TRBJ1-6; clone_size: NA; v_call: TRBV7-2; cdr3_aa: CASSFRRSPLHF; cdr3_nt: TGTGCCAGCAGCTTCAGACGGTCACCCCTCCACTTT
d_call: NA; j_call: TRBJ1-6; clone_size: NA; v_call: TRBV5-5; cdr3_aa: CASSLGQGLNSPLHF; cdr3_nt: TGTGCCAGCAGCTTGGGTCAGGGCCTTAATTCACCCCTCCACTTT
d_call: NA; j_call: TRBJ1-2; clone_size: NA; v_call: TRBV5-6; cdr3_aa: CASSLERLTGTPYGYTF; cdr3_nt: TGTGCCAGCAGCTTAGAAAGATTGACCGGGACACCTTATGGCTACACCTTC
d_call: TRBD1; j_call: TRBJ1-1; clone_size: NA; v_call: TRBV18; cdr3_aa: CAAGTGLSTEAFF; cdr3_nt: TGTGCCGCCGGGACAGGGCTTTCCACTGAAGCTTTCTTT
d_call: TRBD1; j_call: TRBJ2-1; clone_size: NA; v_call: TRBV2; cdr3_aa: CASRFGTGAYNEQFF; cdr3_nt: TGTGCCAGCAGGTTTGGGACAGGGGCCTACAATGAGCAGTTCTTC
d_call: NA; j_call: TRBJ1-5; clone_size: NA; v_call: TRBV18; cdr3_aa: CASSPAGPTAYRPQHF; cdr3_nt: TGTGCCAGCTCACCTGCGGGACCGACAGCGTACCGGCCCCAGCATTTT
d_call: TRBD1; j_call: TRBJ1-4; clone_size: NA; v_call: TRBV4-3; cdr3_aa: CASAPGQSNEKLFF; cdr3_nt: TGCGCCAGCGCGCCGGGACAGTCAAATGAAAAACTGTTTTTT
d_call: TRBD1; j_call: TRBJ1-2; clone_size: NA; v_call: TRBV5-6; cdr3_aa: CASSHETDRANYGYTF; cdr3_nt: TGTGCCAGCAGTCACGAAACCGACAGGGCCAACTATGGCTACACCTTC